This passage covers 20 T cell receptor beta chains from one sample sequenced in a study of blood T cell repertoires in COVID-19. Assay used: immunoSEQ multiplex PCR; TCRdb lists only in-frame clones, some missing. This repertoire shows 200,000 to 250,000 clones, 86% found once; its top ten account for 3.8%. Sequenced: PBMCs or T cells enriched from blood (not recorded which). The receptors come from a woman aged 40 to 55 with acute COVID-19.

V usage is TRBV19 and J usage is TRBJ2-1; D is unresolved. The V gene's germline CDR1 is LNHDA and CDR2 SQIVND (reference sequence). V lost 7 bases, J lost 5 bases, and 6 bases lay in between. The CDR3 length is 11 residues. In DNA form, the CDR3 reads TGTGCCAGTACCACTCACAATGAGCAGTTCTTC. It translates to CASTTHNEQFF.

The chain couples TRBV4-3 to TRBJ2-7; TRBD2 is a possible D gene (5 bases). With 3 bases removed from V and 7 bases from J, the gap between germline ends came to 22 bases. Germline assignment: CDR1 LGHNA and CDR2 YSLEER. The CDR3 has 16 amino acids. The CDR3 nucleotides are TGCGCCAGCAGCCAGTCGAGCCCTAGCTCCAGGAGTGAGCAGTACTTC. It is translated as CASSQSSPSSRSEQYF.

The V call is TRBV19, the J call TRBJ2-1; TRBD1 matches 9 bases. The CDR3 sequence is 15 residues long. Germline CDR1 and CDR2: LNHDA and SQIVND (reference sequence). Trimming removed 4 bases from V and 4 bases from J; junction bases left unmatched: 5. Written as DNA, the CDR3 is TGTGCCAGTAGTAGGGGACAGGGCGGATACAATGAGCAGTTCTTC. Protein: CASSRGQGGYNEQFF. Full variable domain (missing parts from reference TRBV19 and TRBJ2-1): DGGITQSPKYLFRKEGQNVTLSCEQNLNHDAMYWYRQDPGQGLRLIYYSQIVNDFQKGDIAEGYSVSREKKESFPLTVTSAQKNPTAFYLCASSRGQGGYNEQFFGPGTRLTVL.

This clone showed up just a few times. The chain has TRBV30 and TRBJ2-7; the match to TRBD1 covers 10 bases. Losses at the gene ends were 3 bases for V and 5 bases for J; bases not matched to a gene: 16. The CDR3 loop spans 17 amino acids. CDR1 and CDR2 from the germline V gene are GTSNPN and SVGIG (reference sequence). CDR3 DNA sequence: TGTGCCTGGAGGGCTAAGCGTTCCGGGACAGGGGCGAACGAGCAGTACTTC. Its protein is CAWRAKRSGTGANEQYF.

The chain uses TRBV5-1 and TRBJ1-5, with 8 bases identical to TRBD1. V lost 2 bases, J lost 7 bases, and 5 bases stayed unmatched. This CDR3 region has 14 residues. Per germline, CDR1 SGHRS and CDR2 YFSETQ. The CDR3 DNA is TGCGCCAGCAGCTTCGAGACAGGGGTACAGCCCCAGCATTTT. It yields the protein CASSFETGVQPQHF. Filled out from reference TRBV5-1 and TRBJ1-5, the complete variable domain reads KAGVTQTPRYLIKTRGQQVTLSCSPISGHRSVSWYQQTPGQGLQFLFEYFSETQRNKGNFPGRFSGRQFSNSRSEMNVSTLELGDSALYLCASSFETGVQPQHFGDGTRLSIL.

The chain joins TRBV6-6 to TRBJ1-5; 11 bases align to TRBD1. This CDR3 contains 16 residues. Germline V gene data show CDR1 as MNHNY and CDR2 as SVGAGI (reference sequence). V lost 7 bases and J lost 6; bases outside the gene matches: 11. This CDR3 is CASTDAGQGESQPQHF. The CDR3 bases are TGTGCCAGCACCGATGCGGGACAGGGGGAAAGTCAGCCCCAGCATTTT.

V is TRBV2 and J is TRBJ2-5; TRBD1 agrees at 11 bases. The CDR3 spans 17 residues. Germline V lookup: CDR1 SNHLY, CDR2 FYNNEI. J gave up 3 bases and V 1 base, and 7 bases lay outside the gene matches. The CDR3 DNA sequence: TGTGCCAGCAGTGAAGTAAGCCTGGGACAGGGGGAAGAGACCCAGTACTTC. This codes for CASSEVSLGQGEETQYF.

V is TRBV2 and J is TRBJ2-2; D ambiguous. Germline lookup yields CDR1 SNHLY and CDR2 FYNNEI. CDR3 size: 12 residues. Trimming pared 4 bases from V and 3 bases from J, leaving 3 bases between. The CDR3 region has the DNA TGTGCCAGCAGTGCTCACACCGGGGAGCTGTTTTTT. Amino acid sequence: CASSAHTGELFF.

This clone was observed a single time. This chain joins TRBV7-3 and TRBJ2-1; 8 bases match TRBD2. This CDR3 region has 16 residues. Trimming at V came to 4 bases and at J to 8 bases, leaving 13 bases not matched to a gene. Germline V lookup: CDR1 SGHTA, CDR2 FQGTGA. CDR3 DNA: TGTGCCAGCAGCTCCAGAGGGACTAGGTGGCTCGATGAGCAGTTCTTC. Its protein product is CASSSRGTRWLDEQFF.

The CDR3 reads CASSQTRTGGRITDTQYF. The CDR3 DNA is TGTGCCAGCAGTCAGACCCGGACAGGGGGCAGGATCACAGATACGCAGTATTTT. The chain is built from TRBV27 and TRBJ2-3; 11 bases are a match to TRBD1. V dropped 5 bases and J dropped 2; count of bases not matched to a gene: 12. The germline V gene has CDR1 MNHEY and CDR2 SMNVEV (reference sequence). There are 18 residues in the CDR3.

The chain links TRBV6-5 to TRBJ2-3; 7 bases fit TRBD2. The junction had 6 bases not matched to a gene; V was cut back by 6 bases and J by 0 bases. The CDR3 extends over 15 amino acids. The germline CDR1 and CDR2 sequences are MNHEY and SVGAGI. CDR3 in amino acids: CASSVAGLSTDTQYF. CDR3 coding DNA: TGTGCCAGCAGCGTAGCGGGTCTAAGCACAGATACGCAGTATTTT.

Comments on this clone: The junction differs from germline at one of its ends, possibly a read error. The rearrangement joins TRBV29-1 to TRBJ1-1; 7 nucleotides match TRBD1. CDR3 size: 14 residues. From germline, CDR1 is SQVTM and CDR2 ANQGSEA. CDR3 amino acids: CSVLNLGQNPEAFF. Written as DNA, the CDR3 is TGCAGCGTTCTAAATTTGGGACAGAACCCTGAAGCTTTCTTT.

The chain carries TRBV7-6 and TRBJ2-7, with D perhaps matching TRBD1 (5 bases). The V end was cut by 2 bases, the J end by 0 bases, with 17 bases between. This CDR3 spans 17 amino acids. Germline-derived CDR1 and CDR2 are SGHVS and FNYEAQ. This chain's CDR3 is CASSLKAWGASSYEQYF. DNA of the CDR3: TGTGCCAGCAGCTTAAAAGCTTGGGGCGCAAGCTCCTACGAGCAGTACTTC.

The chain's CDR3 is CASRQRQGGETQYF. CDR3 nucleotide sequence: TGTGCCAGCAGACAACGACAGGGAGGAGAGACCCAGTACTTC. This sequence joins TRBV27 and TRBJ2-5; D might be TRBD1 (7 bases). This CDR3 is 14 amino acids long. The V end lost 6 bases, the J end lost 4 bases, and 15 bases lay between the germline ends. Germline V gene sequence: CDR1 MNHEY, CDR2 SMNVEV (reference sequence).

DNA of the CDR3: TGTGCCAGCAGCTTGGAGCCAGGCCCACAAGAGACCCAGTACTTC. It specifies CASSLEPGPQETQYF. The genes are TRBV5-6 and TRBJ2-5; D gene unclear. The CDR3 consists of 15 residues. The V gene lost 0 bases and the J gene lost 2 bases, with 11 bases spanning the gap. Germline CDR1 SGHDT, CDR2 YYEEEE.

The chain links TRBV24-1 to TRBJ2-2, with TRBD2 as a possible D gene (6 bases). V was pared by 5 bases and J by 3 bases, with 15 bases between. The CDR3 is 16 residues long. Per the germline V gene, CDR1 is KGHDR and CDR2 is SFDVKD. In nucleotides, the CDR3 is TGTGCCACCAGTGCTGCCCCCGGGACTCACACCGGGGAGCTGTTTTTT. Amino acid sequence: CATSAAPGTHTGELFF.

The genes are TRBV7-9 and TRBJ1-2; perhaps TRBD1 as D (6 bases). V dropped 6 bases and J dropped 1 base, with 15 bases sitting between them. CDR3 size: 15 residues. Germline V gives CDR1 SEHNR, CDR2 FQNEAQ (reference sequence). The CDR3 sequence is CASSPQGAHNYGYTF. DNA of the CDR3: TGTGCCAGCAGTCCACAGGGAGCCCATAACTATGGCTACACCTTC. Using reference TRBV7-9 and TRBJ1-2 for the parts outside the CDR3, the full variable domain is DTGVSQNPRHKITKRGQNVTFRCDPISEHNRLYWYRQTLGQGPEFLTYFQNEAQLEKSRLLSDRFSAERPKGSFSTLEIQRTEQGDSAMYLCASSPQGAHNYGYTFGSGTRLTVV.

This chain uses TRBV7-2 with TRBJ2-1, with TRBD2 identical over 8 bases. This CDR3 has 16 residues. Per the germline V gene, CDR1 is SGHTA and CDR2 is FQGNSA. With 6 bases clipped from V and 5 bases from J, the junction kept 12 bases outside the gene matches. Here the CDR3 reads CASRAEVLAGNNEQFF. As DNA, the CDR3 is TGTGCCAGCAGGGCGGAGGTCTTAGCGGGAAACAATGAGCAGTTCTTC. Together with reference TRBV7-2 and TRBJ2-1, the CDR3 gives the full variable domain: GAGVSQSPSNKVTEKGKDVELRCDPISGHTALYWYRQSLGQGLEFLIYFQGNSAPDKSGLPSDRFSAERTGGSVSTLTIQRTQQEDSAVYLCASRAEVLAGNNEQFFGPGTRLTVL.

The V gene is TRBV3-1 (or the pseudogene TRBV3-2), the J gene TRBJ2-7; perhaps TRBD2 as D (6 bases). V was clipped by 4 bases and J by 6 bases, with 28 bases between them. The CDR3 covers 18 residues. Germline-derived CDR1 and CDR2 are LGHDT and YNNKEL (reference sequence). As DNA, the CDR3 is TGTGCCAGCAGCCGCCGGGGCGGAGGGCCGTCGGGATTTAGCGAGCAGTACTTC. Translated: CASSRRGGGPSGFSEQYF.

V is TRBV18 and J is TRBJ2-1; 7 bases line up with TRBD1. The CDR3 consists of 14 residues. With 4 bases clipped from V and 7 bases from J, the junction kept 7 bases outside the gene matches. Germline CDR1 is KGHSH and CDR2 is LQKENI. In DNA form, the CDR3 reads TGTGCCAGCTCACGTGGGACAGCCGGGAATGAGCAGTTCTTC. Its protein product is CASSRGTAGNEQFF.